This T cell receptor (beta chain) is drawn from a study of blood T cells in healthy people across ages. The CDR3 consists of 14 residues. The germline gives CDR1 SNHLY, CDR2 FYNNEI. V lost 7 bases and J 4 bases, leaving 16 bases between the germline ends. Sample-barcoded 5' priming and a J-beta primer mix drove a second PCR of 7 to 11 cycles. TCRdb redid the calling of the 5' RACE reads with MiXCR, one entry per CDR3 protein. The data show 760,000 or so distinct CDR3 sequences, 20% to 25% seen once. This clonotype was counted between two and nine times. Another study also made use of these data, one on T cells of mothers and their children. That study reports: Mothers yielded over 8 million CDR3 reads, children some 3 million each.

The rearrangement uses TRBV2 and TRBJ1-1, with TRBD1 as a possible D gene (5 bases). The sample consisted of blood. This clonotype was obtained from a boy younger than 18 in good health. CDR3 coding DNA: TGTGCCAGCACCACTATACAGGAGTCCACTGAAGCTTTCTTT. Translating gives CASTTIQESTEAFF.